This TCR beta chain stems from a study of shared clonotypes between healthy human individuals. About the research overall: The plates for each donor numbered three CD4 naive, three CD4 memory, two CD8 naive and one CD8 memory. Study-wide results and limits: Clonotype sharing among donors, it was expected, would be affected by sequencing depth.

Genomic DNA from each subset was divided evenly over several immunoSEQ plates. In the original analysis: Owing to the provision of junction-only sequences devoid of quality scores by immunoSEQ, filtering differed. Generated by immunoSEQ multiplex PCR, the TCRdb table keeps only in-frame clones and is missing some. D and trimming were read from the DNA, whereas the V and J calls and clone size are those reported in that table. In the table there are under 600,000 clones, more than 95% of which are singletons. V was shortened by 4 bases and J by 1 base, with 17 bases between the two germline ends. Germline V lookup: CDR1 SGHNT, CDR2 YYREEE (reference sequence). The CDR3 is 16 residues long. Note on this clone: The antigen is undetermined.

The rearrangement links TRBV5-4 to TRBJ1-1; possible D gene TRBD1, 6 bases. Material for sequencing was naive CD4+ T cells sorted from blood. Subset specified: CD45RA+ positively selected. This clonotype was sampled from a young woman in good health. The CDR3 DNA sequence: TGTGCCAGCAGCCCAACAGGGTTTCGGGCGAACACTGAAGCTTTCTTT. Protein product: CASSPTGFRANTEAFF.